This TCR beta chain appears in the sequencing data of a study of a mutant IDH1 vaccine in newly diagnosed glioma. The table came from immunoSEQ multiplex PCR; TCRdb's copy has only in-frame clones and leaves some out. The sample yields tens of thousands of clones, around 74% seen once. Time point given: week 35, safety follow-up. A 20-mer mutant IDH1 peptide at 300 ug was injected subcutaneously with topical imiquimod. This CDR3 spans 14 amino acids. V was trimmed by 0 bases and J by 7 bases, leaving 13 bases between them. CDR1 SGHRS and CDR2 YFSETQ come from the germline V gene. Details on this clone: Its antigen is not identified.

The sequenced sample was PBMCs, obtained from a glioma patient whose treatment included an IDH1 peptide vaccine. The chain recombines TRBV5-1 with TRBJ1-1; D is undetermined. The sequence was obtained from a man aged 50-60 years with glioma. This CDR3 is CASSLELLGFEAFF. The CDR3 DNA reads TGCGCCAGCAGCTTGGAGCTTTTGGGGTTTGAAGCTTTCTTT.